One sample yielded the 31 T cell receptor beta chains listed below, sequenced in a study of blood T cell repertoires in COVID-19. Assay: immunoSEQ multiplex PCR; the TCRdb copy retains only in-frame clones and omits some. The profile shows approximately 140,000 clones, about 83% of them singletons. Sequenced material: PBMCs or T cells enriched from blood (not recorded which). These receptors came from a woman between 45 and 60 years old who had been exposed to COVID-19.

The rearrangement uses TRBV7-6 and TRBJ2-1; 11 bases line up with TRBD2. This CDR3 is built from 17 residues. Germline values: CDR1 SGHVS, CDR2 FNYEAQ. V was pared by 4 bases and J by 6 bases, with 11 bases of the junction left unmatched. CDR3 DNA sequence: TGTGCCAGCAGCTCATACCGTAGCGGGAGGGCGGGCAATGAGCAGTTCTTC. Translated, it gives CASSSYRSGRAGNEQFF. Together with reference TRBV7-6 and TRBJ2-1, the CDR3 gives the full variable domain: GAGVSQSPRYKVTKRGQDVALRCDPISGHVSLYWYRQALGQGPEFLTYFNYEAQQDKSGLPNDRFSAERPEGSISTLTIQRTEQRDSAMYRCASSSYRSGRAGNEQFFGPGTRLTVL.

The chain links TRBV7-8 to TRBJ1-2; TRBD1 is a possible D gene (6 bases). The CDR3 is 12 residues long. The ends were cut back, 5 bases at V and 5 bases at J, with 9 bases in the middle. Germline V CDR1 and CDR2: SGHVS, FQNEAQ. Written as DNA, the CDR3 is TGTGCCAGCAGCCGGACAGATTATGGCTACACCTTC. It specifies CASSRTDYGYTF.

This clone was seen only once. The genes are TRBV4-3 and TRBJ2-3; D may be TRBD2 (5 bases). The CDR3 sequence is 15 residues long. Trimming stripped 1 base from V and 2 bases from J, with 10 bases between. The V gene's germline CDR1 is LGHNA and CDR2 YSLEER. CDR3 sequence: CASSQALRDTDTQYF. The CDR3, as DNA: TGCGCCAGCAGCCAAGCCCTGAGGGACACAGATACGCAGTATTTT.

On this clone: One junction end disagrees with the germline gene, perhaps due to a read error. This sequence joins TRBV2 and TRBJ1-2; D remains unclear. Germline V gene sequence: CDR1 SNHLY, CDR2 FYNNEI. The CDR3 contains 10 residues. The CDR3 region is CASPPGATSF. The CDR3, as DNA: TGTGCCAGCCCTCCGGGTGCCACATCCTTC.

The J gene is TRBJ2-1, the V gene TRBV27, with D perhaps matching TRBD1 (5 bases). This CDR3 contains 14 residues. Germline V gene data show CDR1 as MNHEY and CDR2 as SMNVEV (reference sequence). Between the trimmed V and J ends, which lost 3 bases and 1 base, there was a span of 7 bases. Here the CDR3 reads CASSLGLSYNEQFF. CDR3 in DNA: TGTGCCAGCAGTTTGGGGCTGTCCTACAATGAGCAGTTCTTC.

This clone showed up just a few times. CDR3 in amino acids: CATNQGGGELFF. In DNA form, the CDR3 reads TGTGCCACCAACCAAGGAGGGGGGGAGCTGTTTTTT. This chain connects TRBV6-5 to TRBJ2-2; D is perhaps TRBD2 (6 bases). The CDR3 covers 12 residues. The V end was cut by 10 bases, the J end by 8 bases, with 14 bases between. Germline V gene data show CDR1 as MNHEY and CDR2 as SVGAGI.

This clone occurred a few times. This rearrangement joins TRBV11-3 to TRBJ2-5; perhaps TRBD1 as D (5 bases). CDR1 SGHNT and CDR2 YENEEA come from the germline V gene. The CDR3 has 14 residues. Trimming shortened V by 3 bases and J by 5 bases, and 13 bases separated the two germline ends. CDR3 DNA: TGTGCCAGCAGCTTGGGGCCCCCAGGGGAGACCCAGTACTTC. It is translated as CASSLGPPGETQYF.

Comment on this clone: A read error is likely, as this CDR3 ends without the conserved phenylalanine or tryptophan. The DNA is omitted, as the CDR3 cannot be located on it reliably, and the CDR3 follows TCRdb's listing. The rearrangement links TRBV27 to TRBJ1-1; TRBD1, as called in the table, went unchecked against the DNA. The CDR3 region is 13 residues in length, termini included. Germline CDR1 and CDR2: MNHEY and SMNVEV (reference sequence). CDR3 sequence reads: CASSPAATGPISI.

In this sample, this clone turned up many times. This sample also contains other DNA sequences that code for the same CDR3. The chain has TRBV9 and TRBJ1-6; the D gene is possibly TRBD1 (6 bases). The V end lost 4 bases, the J end lost 0 bases, and 14 bases lay between the germline ends. This CDR3 region has 17 residues. The germline V gene has CDR1 SGDLS and CDR2 YYNGEE. CDR3 amino acids: CASSPRQERSYNSPLHF. The CDR3 coding sequence is TGTGCCAGCAGCCCCCGACAGGAGCGCTCCTATAATTCACCCCTCCACTTT.

This sequence joins TRBV10-1 and TRBJ2-1, with D tentatively TRBD1 (6 bases). V was pared by 5 bases and J by 4 bases, with 15 bases between. The CDR3 runs 15 residues. Germline values: CDR1 WNHNN, CDR2 SYGVQD (reference sequence). CDR3 nucleotide sequence: TGCGCCAGCAGTACCGGGACAAAACTTTACAATGAGCAGTTCTTC. Encoded protein: CASSTGTKLYNEQFF.

The J gene is TRBJ2-1, the V gene TRBV19; TRBD2 matches at 10 bases. The CDR3 length is 15 residues. The V gene's germline CDR1 is LNHDA and CDR2 SQIVND (reference sequence). The V and J ends lost 4 bases and 8 bases, in that order; junction bases with no gene match: 8. The CDR3 sequence: CASSTLGLAGDEQFF. Written as DNA, the CDR3 is TGTGCCAGTAGTACCCTGGGGCTAGCGGGAGATGAGCAGTTCTTC.

J is TRBJ1-2 and V is TRBV27; possibly TRBD1 for D (6 bases). The CDR3 is 13 amino acids. Looked up from germline, CDR1 is MNHEY and CDR2 is SMNVEV (reference sequence). The V gene lost 5 bases and the J gene lost 4 bases, with 11 bases spanning the gap. CDR3 region: CASSLGQTYGYTF. As DNA, the CDR3 is TGTGCCAGCAGTCTCGGACAGACCTATGGCTACACCTTC.

CDR3 region: CASSVDSRETQYF. Written as DNA, the CDR3 is TGTGCCAGCAGCGTAGATTCGAGGGAGACCCAGTACTTC. The chain joins TRBV9 to TRBJ2-5; D uncertain. Deletions cut 0 bases from V and 5 bases from J, with 8 bases between. The CDR3 is made up of 13 amino acids. The germline gives CDR1 SGDLS, CDR2 YYNGEE.

This clone was seen more than once but under ten times. This chain connects TRBV28 to TRBJ1-6, with unresolved D. CDR3 length: 14 residues. Germline V gives CDR1 MDHEN, CDR2 SYDVKM. With 1 base removed from V and 9 bases from J, the gap between germline ends came to 10 bases. For the CDR3, the DNA is TGTGCCAGCAGTTTATCCGCAGAAATTTCACCCCTCCACTTT. It yields the protein CASSLSAEISPLHF.

This clone is a singleton in its sample. The rearrangement uses TRBV24-1 and TRBJ1-2; 7 nucleotides match TRBD1. The germline gives CDR1 KGHDR, CDR2 SFDVKD. Trimming at V came to 3 bases and at J to 7 bases, leaving 4 bases not matched to a gene. The CDR3 loop spans 13 amino acids. CDR3 loop: CATSDTRTGGYTF. CDR3 nucleotides: TGTGCCACCAGTGATACACGGACAGGTGGCTACACCTTC.

The sample holds one count of this clone. The V call is TRBV12-3 or TRBV12-4, the J call TRBJ1-2; maybe TRBD1 (6 bases). Deletions cut 8 bases from V and 8 bases from J, with 18 bases between. The CDR3 consists of 13 residues. CDR3 in DNA: TGTGCCAGCGGCCCACCAGGGGCGCGGGGCTACACCTTC. Its protein is CASGPPGARGYTF.

The chain links TRBV6-2 or TRBV6-3 to TRBJ1-1, with TRBD1 as a possible D gene (6 bases). Germline assignment: CDR1 MNHEY and CDR2 SVGEGT. Trimming took 5 bases from V and 4 from J, leaving 20 bases between them. The CDR3 totals 16 residues. The CDR3 reads CASSNRDIPRGTEAFF. The CDR3 DNA sequence: TGTGCCAGCAGTAACCGGGACATACCCCGGGGCACTGAAGCTTTCTTT.

This chain uses TRBV9 with TRBJ2-7, with 7 bases identical to TRBD1. After removal of 0 bases from V and 1 base from J, the junction contained 4 bases not matched to a gene. This CDR3 region has 15 residues. Germline lookup yields CDR1 SGDLS and CDR2 YYNGEE. CDR3 residues: CASSVGTGVSYEQYF. DNA of the CDR3: TGTGCCAGCAGCGTAGGCACAGGGGTATCCTACGAGCAGTACTTC. Full variable domain (rest looked up from reference TRBV9 and TRBJ2-7): DSGVTQTPKHLITATGQRVTLRCSPRSGDLSVYWYQQSLDQGLQFLIQYYNGEERAKGNILERFSAQQFPDLHSELNLSSLELGDSALYFCASSVGTGVSYEQYFGPGTRLTVT.

This chain connects TRBV2 to TRBJ2-7; 8 nucleotides agree with TRBD1. V lost 5 bases and J lost 0; bases outside the gene matches: 3. The CDR3 extends over 14 amino acids. Germline loops: CDR1 SNHLY, CDR2 FYNNEI. CDR3 protein: CASSSGTGSYEQYF. The CDR3 bases are TGTGCCAGCAGTTCCGGGACAGGCTCCTACGAGCAGTACTTC. The full variable domain, completed using reference TRBV2 and TRBJ2-7, is EPEVTQTPSHQVTQMGQEVILRCVPISNHLYFYWYRQILGQKVEFLVSFYNNEISEKSEIFDDQFSVERPDGSNFTLKIRSTKLEDSAMYFCASSSGTGSYEQYFGPGTRLTVT.

This clone was observed a handful of times. The gene calls are TRBV27 and TRBJ1-4; no clear D gene. Germline CDR1 and CDR2: MNHEY and SMNVEV (reference sequence). CDR3 size: 13 residues. The V end was cut by 4 bases, the J end by 5 bases, with 8 bases between. In nucleotides, the CDR3 is TGTGCCAGCAGTTCGACGCGGAATGAAAAACTGTTTTTT. Its protein is CASSSTRNEKLFF.

The chain couples TRBV13 to TRBJ1-2; 7 nucleotides line up with TRBD1. The V gene end was trimmed by 5 bases and the J gene end by 3 bases; junction bases not matched to a gene: 6. CDR3 length: 14 amino acids. Germline CDR1 reads PRHDT; CDR2 reads FYEKMQ (reference sequence). The chain's CDR3 is CASSLNRGDYGYTF. CDR3 DNA: TGTGCCAGCAGCCTGAACAGGGGTGACTATGGCTACACCTTC. Using reference TRBV13 and TRBJ1-2 for the parts outside the CDR3, the full variable domain is AAGVIQSPRHLIKEKRETATLKCYPIPRHDTVYWYQQGPGQDPQFLISFYEKMQSDKGSIPDRFSAQQFSDYHSELNMSSLELGDSALYFCASSLNRGDYGYTFGSGTRLTVV.

The chain employs TRBV14 and TRBJ2-5, with 14 nucleotides matching TRBD2. The junction had 7 bases not matched to a gene; V was cut back by 5 bases and J by 5 bases. CDR1 is SGHDN and CDR2 is FVKESK in the germline V gene. CDR3 length equals 16 residues. CDR3 DNA sequence: TGTGCCAGCAGCGACTTGGGACTAGCGGGGGAGGAGACCCAGTACTTC. Amino acids: CASSDLGLAGEETQYF.

This chain connects TRBV28 to TRBJ1-3; D gene ambiguous. This CDR3 has 15 residues. Trimming took off 6 bases at V and 0 bases at J, with 12 bases between the two ends. The germline V gene encodes CDR1 MDHEN and CDR2 SYDVKM. The CDR3 DNA reads TGTGCCAGCAGCCCCCCGGGTACCTCTGGAAACACCATATATTTT. It codes for CASSPPGTSGNTIYF.

CDR3 DNA sequence: TGCAGCGCCGGTCTGAAGGCCCTAGGAGGTGAAGCTTTCTTT. As protein: CSAGLKALGGEAFF. V usage is TRBV29-1 and J usage is TRBJ1-1; D not resolved. The CDR3 sequence is 14 residues long. Germline V gene lookup returns CDR1 SQVTM and CDR2 ANQGSEA. V was shortened by 7 bases and J by 7 bases, with 22 bases between the two germline ends.

The gene calls are TRBV27 and TRBJ1-6; 9 nucleotides agree with TRBD1. The CDR3 is 15 residues long. Losses at the gene ends were 6 bases for V and 7 bases for J; bases not matched to a gene: 7. The germline gives CDR1 MNHEY, CDR2 SMNVEV (reference sequence). The CDR3 DNA reads as TGTGCCAGCAGCCCGGGACAGGGACGAAATTCACCCCTCCACTTT. Amino acid sequence: CASSPGQGRNSPLHF.

Concerning this clone: The germline gene is not matched at one end of the junction; a read error may be the cause. V is TRBV6-2 or TRBV6-3 and J is TRBJ1-5, with TRBD1 matching over 10 bases. CDR1 is MNHEY, CDR2 SVGEGT, per germline. The CDR3 is made up of 19 amino acids. The CDR3 sequence: CASSYSAGRQGASSQPQHF. CDR3 sequence (DNA): TGTGCCAGCAGTTACTCTGCAGGTCGACAGGGGGCTAGCAGTCAGCCCCAGCATTTT.

The chain is built from TRBV10-2 and TRBJ2-5; 13 bases are shared with TRBD2. The CDR3 spans 14 residues. V gave up 8 bases and J gave up 3 bases; unmatched junction bases: 3. Germline V CDR1 and CDR2: WSHSY, SAAADI. The CDR3 here is CASLGLAGKETQYF. Here the CDR3 DNA reads TGCGCCAGCCTGGGACTAGCGGGGAAAGAGACCCAGTACTTC.

V is TRBV7-9 and J is TRBJ1-1, with 10 bases aligning to TRBD1. The length of the CDR3 is 16 residues. The V gene end was trimmed by 5 bases and the J gene end by 1 base; junction bases not matched to a gene: 7. The germline CDR1 and CDR2 sequences are SEHNR and FQNEAQ (reference sequence). CDR3 region: CASSLGTGVRNTEAFF. CDR3 in DNA: TGTGCCAGCAGCCTAGGGACAGGGGTAAGGAACACTGAAGCTTTCTTT.

The V call is TRBV7-8, the J call TRBJ1-5; D may be TRBD1 (5 bases). The germline V gene has CDR1 SGHVS and CDR2 FQNEAQ. The CDR3 extends over 14 amino acids. Between the trimmed V and J ends, which lost 4 bases and 0 bases, there was a span of 7 bases. In nucleotides, the CDR3 is TGTGCCAGCAGCTGGGGGGATAGCAATCAGCCCCAGCATTTT. This sequence encodes CASSWGDSNQPQHF.

The V and J genes are TRBV18 and TRBJ2-5, with D tentatively TRBD1 (6 bases). Germline loops: CDR1 KGHSH, CDR2 LQKENI. The CDR3 extends over 15 amino acids. Trimming stripped 3 bases from V and 1 base from J, with 12 bases between. The CDR3 DNA sequence: TGTGCCAGCTCACCTCAGCAGGGGTCCCAAGAGACCCAGTACTTC. As protein: CASSPQQGSQETQYF.

The V and J genes are TRBV10-3 and TRBJ1-3, with D possibly TRBD1 on 6 matching bases. Trimming took 5 bases from V and 0 from J, leaving 11 bases between them. The length of the CDR3 is 15 residues. Looked up from germline, CDR1 is ENHRY and CDR2 is SYGVKD. The CDR3 bases are TGTGCCATCAGTCAGGGGCCCAGCTCTGGAAACACCATATATTTT. This gives the protein CAISQGPSSGNTIYF.